Each of the 15 T cell receptor beta chains below was sequenced from the same sample in a study of shared clonotypes between healthy human individuals. Method: immunoSEQ multiplex PCR; TCRdb's copy keeps in-frame clones and lacks some. This table holds about 2.4 million clones, roughly 92% found once. The sequencing sample was made of naive CD4+ T cells sorted from blood. Subset in this sample: CD45RA+ positively selected. These receptors came from a man younger than 35 in good health.

The chain recombines TRBV10-1 with TRBJ2-3; TRBD1 agrees at 9 bases. This CDR3 comprises 14 residues. After removal of 5 bases from V and 6 bases from J, the junction contained 6 bases not matched to a gene. CDR1 and CDR2 from the germline V gene are WNHNN and SYGVQD (reference sequence). This CDR3 is CASSRDRVFDTQYF. DNA of the CDR3: TGCGCCAGCAGTCGGGACAGGGTTTTCGATACGCAGTATTTT.

In DNA form, the CDR3 reads TGTGCCACCCGCCGGGACTCAGGGGTGAACACTGAAGCTTTCTTT. Its protein product is CATRRDSGVNTEAFF. The chain joins TRBV19 to TRBJ1-1, with D possibly being TRBD1 (6 bases). The CDR3 contains 15 residues. Germline V gives CDR1 LNHDA, CDR2 SQIVND (reference sequence). Trimming took 10 bases from V and 0 from J, leaving 18 bases between them.

This clone was found a few times. The J gene is TRBJ1-3, the V gene TRBV5-1, with D uncertain. Trimming stripped 4 bases from V and 2 bases from J, with 7 bases between. Germline V CDR1 and CDR2: SGHRS, YFSETQ. The CDR3 is 13 residues long. The CDR3 here is CASSEVPGNTIYF. CDR3 DNA: TGCGCCAGCAGCGAGGTTCCTGGAAACACCATATATTTT.

The chain has TRBV6-6 and TRBJ1-2; perhaps TRBD1 as D (6 bases). Trimming stripped 10 bases from V and 4 bases from J, with 13 bases between. Germline lookup yields CDR1 MNHNY and CDR2 SVGAGI (reference sequence). CDR3 length equals 12 residues. In DNA form, the CDR3 reads TGTGCCAACTCGGGGGGGCCCTATGGCTACACCTTC. As protein: CANSGGPYGYTF.

This clone appeared once. V and J are TRBV6-5 and TRBJ1-2; D gene unclear. Trimming took 4 bases from V and 2 from J, leaving 14 bases between them. CDR3 length: 15 residues. In germline, CDR1 is MNHEY, CDR2 SVGAGI. The CDR3 loop reads CASSLRAYTNYGYTF. The DNA of the CDR3 is TGTGCCAGCAGTTTAAGGGCTTACACGAACTATGGCTACACCTTC.

The chain employs TRBV5-1 and TRBJ1-1, with a weak D call TRBD1 (5 bases). Germline lookup yields CDR1 SGHRS and CDR2 YFSETQ. The CDR3 extends over 14 amino acids. The V end lost 2 bases, the J end lost 3 bases, and 11 bases lay between the germline ends. The CDR3, as DNA: TGCGCCAGCAGCTTCGCAGGGAGCGACACTGAAGCTTTCTTT. As protein: CASSFAGSDTEAFF.

V gene TRBV19 combines with J gene TRBJ2-7; D may be TRBD2 (5 bases). Germline V gene data show CDR1 as LNHDA and CDR2 as SQIVND (reference sequence). Between the trimmed V and J ends, which lost 3 bases and 3 bases, there was a span of 6 bases. This CDR3 has 12 amino acids. The CDR3 coding sequence is TGTGCCAGTAGTATGAGGGACTACGAGCAGTACTTC. It yields the protein CASSMRDYEQYF. Full variable domain (remainder filled in from reference TRBV19 and TRBJ2-7): DGGITQSPKYLFRKEGQNVTLSCEQNLNHDAMYWYRQDPGQGLRLIYYSQIVNDFQKGDIAEGYSVSREKKESFPLTVTSAQKNPTAFYLCASSMRDYEQYFGPGTRLTVT.

V and J are TRBV5-4 and TRBJ2-5; D may correspond to TRBD1 or TRBD2 (5 bases each). Judging by the DNA end, TRBJ2-7 fits better; the J call may be wrong. Germline CDR1 is SGHNT and CDR2 is YYREEE (reference sequence). This CDR3 is 13 amino acids long. This CDR3 is CASSEGRTYEQYF. CDR3 bases: TGTGCCAGCAGCGAGGGACGGACCTACGAGCAGTACTTC.

V usage is TRBV28 and J usage is TRBJ1-5, with D uncertain. The CDR3 has 13 amino acids. Germline values: CDR1 MDHEN, CDR2 SYDVKM. V dropped 2 bases and J dropped 3 bases, with 5 bases sitting between them. The CDR3 loop is CASSLGPNQPQHF. CDR3 bases: TGTGCCAGCAGTTTAGGGCCCAATCAGCCCCAGCATTTT.

CDR3 DNA: TGTGCCAGCAGCGCCTTGACAGCTGCCTCTGGAAACACCATATATTTT. Translation gives CASSALTAASGNTIYF. The chain joins TRBV9 to TRBJ1-3; D possibly corresponds to TRBD1 (5 bases). The CDR3 loop spans 16 amino acids. Germline CDR1 reads SGDLS; CDR2 reads YYNGEE. The V and J ends lost 3 bases and 0 bases respectively, with 13 bases between them.

The chain links TRBV5-1 to TRBJ1-2, with 8 bases matching TRBD1. Trimming at V came to 7 bases and at J to 2 bases, leaving 13 bases not matched to a gene. The CDR3 sequence is 16 residues long. The germline CDR1 and CDR2 sequences are SGHRS and YFSETQ. Here the CDR3 DNA reads TGCGCCAGCCGGGAAGCCTCGACAGGGGTGAACTATGGCTACACCTTC. As protein: CASREASTGVNYGYTF.

A word on this clone: Other DNA sequences of this sample code for an identical CDR3. The rearrangement links TRBV5-1 to TRBJ2-1; D tentatively fits TRBD1 or TRBD2 (6 bases each). Germline lookup yields CDR1 SGHRS and CDR2 YFSETQ. The V end lost 0 bases, the J end lost 3 bases, and 10 bases lay between the germline ends. The CDR3 runs to 15 residues. CDR3 region: CASSLGGGSYNEQFF. The CDR3, as DNA: TGCGCCAGCAGCTTGGGAGGGGGGAGCTACAATGAGCAGTTCTTC.

The chain links TRBV6-6 to TRBJ2-7, with D perhaps matching TRBD2 (6 bases). The V and J ends lost 4 bases and 0 bases respectively, with 13 bases between them. This CDR3 comprises 15 residues. CDR1 and CDR2 (germline): MNHNY, SVGAGI (reference sequence). CDR3 sequence (DNA): TGTGCCAGCAGTTCGCCGGGAGACCGCTCCTACGAGCAGTACTTC. This encodes CASSSPGDRSYEQYF.

The rearrangement links TRBV25-1 to TRBJ2-2; possibly TRBD1 for D (5 bases). Trimming shortened V by 2 bases and J by 1 base, and 11 bases separated the two germline ends. The CDR3 spans 16 residues. The germline CDR1 and CDR2 sequences are MGHDK and SYGVNS. The DNA for the CDR3 is TGTGCCAGCAGTGAAGCAGGGCAGAGGAACACCGGGGAGCTGTTTTTT. Its translation is CASSEAGQRNTGELFF.

For this clone: In the same sample, other DNA sequences code for this CDR3. The rearrangement uses TRBV6-1 and TRBJ2-2; 9 nucleotides match TRBD1. Germline CDR1 reads MNHNS; CDR2 reads SASEGT. The CDR3 runs to 15 residues. V shed 4 bases and J 1 base; nucleotides not matched to a gene: 1. CDR3 protein: CASSAGQGNTGELFF. In DNA, the CDR3 is TGTGCCAGCAGTGCGGGACAGGGGAACACCGGGGAGCTGTTTTTT.